A selection of T cell receptor beta chains follows, all from one sample in a study of T cells after posttransplantation cyclophosphamide. Measured with immunoSEQ multiplex PCR; TCRdb has only the in-frame clones, and not every one. The table records roughly 21,000 clones, approximately 98% of them present only once. The sample taken for sequencing was naive CD8+ T cells sorted from PBMCs. Every receptor here comes from a man aged 40-50 years in good health, CMV-negative, and a related stem cell transplant donor. The CDR3 runs from the conserved cysteine through the conserved F or W. A D gene is named only where the DNA matches it firmly. Not all rows give a size; the values are once, few, many and, for expanded clones, a class.

TRBD1 | 15 | - | TRBJ2-7 | TRBV5-4 | CASSQGRDRSYEQYF | TGCGCCAGCAGCCAAGGTCGGGACAGGTCCTACGAGCAGTACTTC
- | 14 | - | TRBJ2-5 | TRBV7-9 | CASSSSGLLETQYF | TGTGCCAGCAGTTCGAGCGGACTCCTAGAGACCCAGTACTTC
TRBD1 | 13 | - | TRBJ2-7 | TRBV6-1 | CASSGGQDYEQYF | TGTGCCAGCAGTGGTGGACAGGACTACGAGCAGTACTTC
- | 12 | - | TRBJ2-7 | TRBV27 | CASADGAYEQYF | TGTGCCAGCGCCGACGGAGCCTACGAGCAGTACTTC
- | 15 | - | TRBJ2-5 | TRBV5-6 | CASSSRDSRGETQYF | TGTGCCAGCAGCAGCCGGGACTCCAGGGGGGAGACCCAGTACTTC
TRBD1 | 16 | - | TRBJ1-1 | TRBV15 | CATSRPRTGGFTEAFF | TGTGCCACCAGCAGACCGAGGACAGGGGGCTTCACTGAAGCTTTCTTT
TRBD1 | 14 | once | TRBJ1-1 | TRBV5-1 | CASSLGTGTTEAFF | TGCGCCAGCAGCTTGGGGACAGGTACCACTGAAGCTTTCTTT
- | 13 | - | TRBJ2-7 | TRBV28 | CASSPGITYEQYF | TGTGCCAGCAGTCCAGGGATCACCTACGAGCAGTACTTC
- | 14 | - | TRBJ2-7 | TRBV27 | CASSLSTDLYEQYF | TGTGCCAGCAGTTTATCCACAGACCTATACGAGCAGTACTTC
TRBD1 | 17 | - | TRBJ1-4 | TRBV9 | CASFPGQGAAGYEKLFF | TGTGCCAGCTTTCCGGGACAGGGGGCCGCCGGATATGAAAAACTGTTTTTT
TRBD1 | 15 | few | TRBJ1-1 | TRBV4-2 | CASSQLQGMNTEAFF | TGTGCCAGCAGCCAGCTACAGGGGATGAACACTGAAGCTTTCTTT
TRBD1 | 15 | - | TRBJ2-3 | TRBV2 | CASFEGGTGSDTQYF | TGTGCCAGCTTCGAGGGCGGGACAGGGTCAGATACGCAGTATTTT
TRBD2 | 17 | - | TRBJ2-7 | TRBV6-1 | CASSEGTSGIRSYEQYF | TGTGCCAGCAGTGAAGGGACTAGCGGGATCCGCTCCTACGAGCAGTACTTC
- | 15 | - | TRBJ1-5 | TRBV21-1 | CASSKEDTYNQPQHF | TGTGCCAGCAGCAAAGAGGACACGTACAATCAGCCCCAGCATTTT
TRBD2 | 15 | - | TRBJ2-7 | TRBV9 | CASSLEVAGGYEQYF | TGTGCCAGCAGCTTAGAAGTAGCGGGGGGTTACGAGCAGTACTTC
TRBD2 | 15 | - | TRBJ2-7 | TRBV2 | CASRLGTSGSYEQYF | TGTGCCAGCAGGCTAGGGACTAGCGGGTCCTACGAGCAGTACTTC
- | 12 | - | TRBJ1-2 | TRBV9 | CASSVVSYGYTF | TGTGCCAGCAGCGTAGTATCCTATGGCTACACCTTC
- | 13 | - | TRBJ1-5 | TRBV14 | CASSQDTGQPQHF | TGTGCCAGCAGCCAAGATACCGGTCAGCCCCAGCATTTT
TRBD2 | 14 | - | TRBJ2-1 | TRBV4-1 | CASSLAGDLNEQFF | TGCGCCAGCAGCCTAGCGGGAGATCTCAATGAGCAGTTCTTC
- | 14 | - | TRBJ2-3 | TRBV18 | CASSPPSGTDTQYF | TGTGCCAGCTCACCACCATCGGGTACGGATACGCAGTATTTT
TRBD2 | 18 | - | TRBJ2-1 | TRBV27 | CASSLLEAGVSTYNEQFF | TGTGCCAGCAGTTTATTAGAAGCGGGAGTTTCAACCTACAATGAGCAGTTCTTC
TRBD2 | 19 | - | TRBJ2-7 | TRBV11-2 | CASSFGPLAGGHHSYEQYF | TGTGCCAGCAGCTTTGGCCCTTTAGCGGGAGGTCACCACTCCTACGAGCAGTACTTC
- | 14 | - | TRBJ2-7 | TRBV7-9 | CASSSLGHPYEQYF | TGTGCCAGCAGCTCGTTGGGCCATCCCTACGAGCAGTACTTC
- | 13 | once | TRBJ1-4 | TRBV27 | CASSLSGGRLLFF | TGTGCCAGCAGTTTATCGGGGGGGAGGCTACTGTTTTTT
- | 13 | - | TRBJ1-4 | TRBV7-9 | CASSFGIGEKLFF | TGTGCCAGCAGCTTCGGCATCGGGGAAAAACTGTTTTTT
- | 17 | - | TRBJ2-7 | TRBV4-3 | CASSQDTTYRVGYEQYF | TGCGCCAGCAGCCAAGATACGACGTACAGGGTAGGGTACGAGCAGTACTTC
TRBD2 | 13 | once | TRBJ2-1 | TRBV7-7 | CASSPDGGNEQFF | TGTGCCAGCAGCCCCGACGGGGGGAATGAGCAGTTCTTC
TRBD1 | 19 | - | TRBJ1-5 | TRBV19 | CASSHSKQGATYSNQPQHF | TGTGCCAGTAGTCACAGCAAACAGGGGGCAACGTATAGCAATCAGCCCCAGCATTTT
TRBD1 | 13 | - | TRBJ2-7 | TRBV14 | CAGSLRDRDEQYF | TGTGCCGGCAGCCTCCGGGACAGGGACGAGCAGTACTTC
TRBD1 | 15 | - | TRBJ1-1 | TRBV28 | CASSYTNRGGTEAFF | TGTGCCAGCAGTTACACGAACAGGGGGGGGACTGAAGCTTTCTTT
TRBD1 | 14 | - | TRBJ2-7 | TRBV27 | CASSSGQGGHEQYF | TGTGCCAGCAGTTCCGGACAGGGTGGGCACGAGCAGTACTTC
- | 12 | - | TRBJ2-3 | TRBV6-6 | CASSYRADTQYF | TGTGCCAGCAGTTACCGGGCAGATACGCAGTATTTT
TRBD2 | 15 | - | TRBJ2-3 | TRBV25-1 | CASTKGTSGTDTQYF | TGTGCCAGCACTAAGGGGACTAGCGGCACAGATACGCAGTATTTT
TRBD1 | 16 | - | TRBJ2-2 | TRBV15 | CATSRETGAPTGELFF | TGTGCCACCAGCAGGGAGACAGGGGCGCCGACCGGGGAGCTGTTTTTT
TRBD2 | 17 | - | TRBJ2-1 | TRBV7-8 | CASSLETLAGGKDEQFF | TGTGCCAGCAGCTTAGAAACCCTAGCGGGCGGAAAGGATGAGCAGTTCTTC
TRBD2 | 15 | - | TRBJ2-3 | TRBV28 | CASSLLAGLRDTQYF | TGTGCCAGCAGTTTACTAGCGGGATTGCGAGATACGCAGTATTTT
TRBD2 | 14 | - | TRBJ2-7 | TRBV27 | CASSSSGRVYEQYF | TGTGCCAGCAGTTCTAGCGGGAGGGTCTACGAGCAGTACTTC
- | 13 | - | TRBJ2-7 | TRBV13 | CASSLSQGYEQYF | TGTGCCAGCAGCTTAAGTCAGGGCTACGAGCAGTACTTC